This paragraph reports one TCR beta chain. Its antigen is not identified. The data belong to a study of T cell responses to AZD1222 COVID-19 vaccine. Study-level background: The study pooled second doses at about 4 or about 12 weeks. The study, taken as a whole, reports: Baseline antibody screening turned up just six or seven seropositive AZD1222 recipients.

In germline, CDR1 is SGHTA, CDR2 FQGNSA. The CDR3 is 16 residues long. Trimming took 4 bases from V and 1 from J, leaving 16 bases between them. The data were produced by immunoSEQ multiplex PCR, yet TCRdb's version contains in-frame clones alone and is incomplete. The sample lists about 170,000 clones, roughly 87% seen once, with about 2.5% in the top ten. This chain uses TRBV7-2 with TRBJ1-1; D gene unclear. The sample here was peripheral blood, taken on day 0 of AZD1222 vaccination. The clonotype comes from an adult in good health. CDR3 sequence: CASSSQGGLRNTEAFF. The CDR3 nucleotides are TGTGCCAGCAGCTCGCAAGGCGGGTTACGGAACACTGAAGCTTTCTTT.